This TCR beta chain was sequenced during a study of cytomegalovirus exposure and HLA in healthy donors. Points from the study as a whole: Likely technical artifact: a cluster of highly shared sequence variants. Reports showed the classifier diagnosing cytomegalovirus status with high specificity and sensitivity.

PCR employed 60 Vbeta and 13 Jbeta primers. Produced via immunoSEQ multiplex PCR; TCRdb's table is partial and in-frame only. The data show 120,000 or so clones, with under 85% seen just once and under 9.5% held by the top ten. Germline trimming cut 5 bases from V and 1 base from J; bases unmatched to any gene: 13. Germline values: CDR1 LNHDA, CDR2 SQIVND (reference sequence). The CDR3 length is 18 residues. This clone occurred once. The antigen remains unidentified. Sequences were obtained from PBMCs. The genes are TRBV19 and TRBJ1-1, with 10 bases identical to TRBD1. This TCR was recovered from a woman aged 45-59 years in good health and CMV-seropositive. CDR3 DNA: TGTGCCAGTAGTGTTACCGGGACAGGGGAGCCCAAGAACACTGAAGCTTTCTTT. This gives the protein CASSVTGTGEPKNTEAFF.